This T cell receptor beta chain was recorded in a study of regulatory T cells in long-lasting Graves disease. Background on the study: Antithyroid drugs had been taken by newly diagnosed Graves' patients for under 3 months. Study-wide findings and caveats: Persistent cases of Graves' showed reduced TCR diversity relative to newly diagnosed patients.

Time point meaning: newly diagnosed GD, antithyroid drugs for less than 3 months. PBMC RNA served as the TCR library source. The CDR3 totals 18 residues. V gave up 3 bases and J gave up 0 bases; unmatched junction bases: 3. Germline values: CDR1 SGDLS, CDR2 YYNGEE. Combining iRepertoire HTBI primers with Arm-PCR of CDR3 regions, the authors built TCR beta libraries. A single record per CDR3 protein comes from TCRdb applying MiXCR to the multiplex PCR reads. The sample contains hundreds of thousands of distinct CDR3 sequences, roughly 16% of which appear only once. This clonotype has a handful of counts. The antigen is undetermined. The same data also contributed to another study, on T cells in Graves' hyperthyroidism and ophthalmopathy.

This specimen was peripheral blood mononuclear cells (PBMCs), taken at new diagnosis, from a patient treated with antithyroid drugs. The clonotype originates from a woman aged 25 to 45 with Graves disease. This rearrangement joins TRBV9 to TRBJ2-1, with 16 nucleotides matching TRBD2. The CDR3 loop reads CASSGGLAGGGSYNEQFF. The CDR3, as DNA: TGTGCCAGCAGCGGGGGACTAGCGGGAGGGGGCTCCTACAATGAGCAGTTCTTC.